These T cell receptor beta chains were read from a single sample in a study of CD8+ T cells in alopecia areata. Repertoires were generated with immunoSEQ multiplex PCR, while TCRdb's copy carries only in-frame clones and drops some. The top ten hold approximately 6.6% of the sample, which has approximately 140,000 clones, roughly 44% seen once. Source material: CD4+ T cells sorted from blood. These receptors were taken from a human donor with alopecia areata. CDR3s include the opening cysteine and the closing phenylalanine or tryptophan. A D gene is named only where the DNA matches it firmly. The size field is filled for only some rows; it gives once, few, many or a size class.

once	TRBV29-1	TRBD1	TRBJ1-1	CSVVVTGWDTEAFF	TGCAGCGTTGTTGTGACAGGGTGGGACACTGAAGCTTTCTTT
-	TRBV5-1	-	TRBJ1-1	CASSLGTNTEAFF	TGCGCCAGCAGCTTGGGGACCAACACTGAAGCTTTCTTT
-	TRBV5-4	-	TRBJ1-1	CASSSDTNTEAFF	TGTGCCAGCAGCAGCGACACGAACACTGAAGCTTTCTTT
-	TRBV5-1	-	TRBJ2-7	CASSLGGSRVYEQYF	TGCGCCAGCAGCTTGGGAGGGAGTCGGGTTTACGAGCAGTACTTC
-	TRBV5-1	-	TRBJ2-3	CASSLVVLSSTDTQYF	TGCGCCAGCAGCTTGGTAGTGTTGTCTAGCACAGATACGCAGTATTTT
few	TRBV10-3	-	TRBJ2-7	CAISDRTYEQYF	TGTGCCATCAGCGACAGAACGTACGAGCAGTACTTC
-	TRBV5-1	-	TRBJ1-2	CASSLDRNYGYTF	TGCGCCAGCAGCTTAGACAGGAACTATGGCTACACCTTC
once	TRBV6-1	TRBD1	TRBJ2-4	CASSALDRVAKNIQYF	TGTGCCAGCAGTGCCTTGGACAGGGTAGCCAAAAACATTCAGTACTTC
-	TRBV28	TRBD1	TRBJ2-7	CASRGQGAREQYF	TGTGCCAGCAGAGGGCAGGGGGCGCGTGAGCAGTACTTC
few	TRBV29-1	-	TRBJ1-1	CSVEEGWVMRAFF	TGCAGCGTTGAAGAAGGGTGGGTTATGAGGGCTTTCTTT
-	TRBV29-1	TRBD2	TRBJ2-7	CSVARILAGGEQYF	TGCAGCGTCGCCCGGATACTAGCGGGAGGCGAGCAGTACTTC
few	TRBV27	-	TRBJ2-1	CASSRSRETYNEQFF	TGTGCCAGCAGTAGATCCCGGGAGACCTACAATGAGCAGTTCTTC
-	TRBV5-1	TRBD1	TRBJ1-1	CASSSRQGSEAFF	TGCGCCAGCAGCTCCAGACAGGGGTCTGAAGCTTTCTTT
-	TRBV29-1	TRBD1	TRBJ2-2	CSVSKIRGNSRGELFF	TGCAGCGTTTCCAAAATCAGGGGGAATTCGCGCGGGGAGCTGTTTTTT
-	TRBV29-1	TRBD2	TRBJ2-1	CSALPTSGRAIEQFF	TGCAGTGCCCTCCCAACTAGCGGGAGGGCCATTGAGCAGTTCTTC
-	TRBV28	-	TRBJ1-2	CASSLSGRIGFGYTF	TGTGCCAGCAGTTTATCCGGTCGCATCGGGTTTGGCTACACCTTC
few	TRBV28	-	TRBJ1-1	CASSFELSNTEAFF	TGTGCCAGCAGTTTTGAACTCAGCAACACTGAAGCTTTCTTT
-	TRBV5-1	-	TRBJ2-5	CASSLAFRAEETQYF	TGCGCCAGCAGCTTGGCCTTTAGAGCGGAAGAGACCCAGTACTTC